These 28 T cell receptor beta chains originate from one sample sequenced in a study of T cell responses to AZD1222 COVID-19 vaccine (dated by TCRdb to the early 2020s). Sample time point, as interpreted from the label and publication: baseline before first vaccination. The protocol used for the library was the immunoSEQ multiplex PCR assay. What TCRdb holds here is the immuneACCESS table cut down to in-frame rearrangements. Part of the clones is not present; checked against another copy, under half of the missing clones reflect an unresolved V gene, and the others are unexplained. The sample table lists about 100,000 clones, about 93% of them with a count of one. Approximately 22% of the sample lies in the top ten. This specimen was peripheral blood, taken on day 0 of AZD1222 vaccination. Receptor source: an adult in good health.

The chain employs TRBV7-8 and TRBJ1-2; D is uncertain. From germline, CDR1 is SGHVS and CDR2 FQNEAQ. V was shortened by 6 bases and J by 5 bases, with 19 bases between the two germline ends. The CDR3 has 15 amino acids. Written as DNA, the CDR3 is TGTGCCAGCAGGGCAGGACTTCAAACAGCGTATGGCTACACCTTC. As protein: CASRAGLQTAYGYTF.

V is TRBV13 and J is TRBJ2-2; possible D gene TRBD2, 7 bases. The germline gives CDR1 PRHDT, CDR2 FYEKMQ (reference sequence). Trimming stripped 3 bases from V and 2 bases from J, with 13 bases between. The CDR3 has 16 residues. CDR3 sequence: CASSFGRGRNTGELFF. CDR3 coding DNA: TGTGCCAGCAGCTTTGGGCGGGGGCGAAACACCGGGGAGCTGTTTTTT.

This chain connects TRBV11-1 to TRBJ1-4, with D hard to call. This CDR3 comprises 16 residues. Per germline, CDR1 SGHAT and CDR2 FQDESV (reference sequence). With 5 bases removed from V and 0 bases from J, the gap between germline ends came to 13 bases. The CDR3 nucleotides are TGTGCCAGCAGCCTGGTGGTGGGGACAACTAATGAAAAACTGTTTTTT. Amino acid sequence: CASSLVVGTTNEKLFF.

Written as DNA, the CDR3 is TGTGCCAGCAGCCGGTTGGCAGGGGGCAACACCGGGGAGCTGTTTTTT. Translation gives CASSRLAGGNTGELFF. J is TRBJ2-2 and V is TRBV7-2, with TRBD1 matching 8 bases. Germline V gene sequence: CDR1 SGHTA, CDR2 FQGNSA. After removal of 5 bases from V and 2 bases from J, the junction contained 7 bases not matched to a gene. This CDR3 spans 16 amino acids.

V usage is TRBV3-1 (or the pseudogene TRBV3-2) and J usage is TRBJ1-1; no firm D call. V lost 0 bases, J lost 5 bases, and 7 bases lay in between. CDR3 length equals 13 residues. Per the germline V gene, CDR1 is LGHDT and CDR2 is YNNKEL (reference sequence). In DNA, the CDR3 is TGTGCCAGCAGCCAAGATAGAAGGACTGAAGCTTTCTTT. Translating it yields CASSQDRRTEAFF.

This rearrangement joins TRBV7-2 to TRBJ2-2, with 11 bases lining up with TRBD2. The germline gives CDR1 SGHTA, CDR2 FQGNSA. The CDR3 runs to 18 residues. V lost 5 bases and J lost 4; bases outside the gene matches: 12. CDR3 sequence reads: CASSQLAGATPGTGELFF. In DNA form, the CDR3 reads TGTGCCAGCAGCCAACTAGCGGGGGCGACCCCCGGCACCGGGGAGCTGTTTTTT.

This chain links TRBV11-2 with TRBJ2-5; D is unresolved. Trimming pared 2 bases from V and 5 bases from J, leaving 6 bases between. The CDR3 has 12 amino acids. Per germline, CDR1 SGHAT and CDR2 FQNNGV. The CDR3 sequence is CASSLTKETQYF. The CDR3, as DNA: TGTGCCAGCAGCTTAACTAAGGAGACCCAGTACTTC.

The chain employs TRBV5-4 and TRBJ1-5; 7 bases are shared with TRBD1. V was pared by 5 bases and J by 6 bases, with 11 bases of the junction left unmatched. Germline values: CDR1 SGHNT, CDR2 YYREEE (reference sequence). The CDR3 length is 15 residues. CDR3 DNA: TGTGCCAGCAGTCGGGACCCAACAGGGGCTCAGCCCCAGCATTTT. Amino acids: CASSRDPTGAQPQHF.

The chain links TRBV13 to TRBJ2-5; tentative D call: TRBD1 (6 bases). V was cut by 3 bases and J by 7 bases, with 12 bases left in between. The V gene's germline CDR1 is PRHDT and CDR2 FYEKMQ (reference sequence). The CDR3 runs to 13 residues. The chain's CDR3 is CASSFSGVGTQYF. CDR3 DNA sequence: TGTGCCAGCAGCTTTTCAGGGGTCGGGACCCAGTACTTC.

V is TRBV12-3 or TRBV12-4 and J is TRBJ2-5; D uncertain. The CDR3 runs 11 residues. V lost 0 bases and J lost 13, with 9 bases in between. The CDR3 loop reads CASSLAARRYF. In DNA form, the CDR3 reads TGTGCCAGCAGTTTAGCCGCACGACGGTACTTC.

The V call is TRBV5-1, the J call TRBJ2-3; D is undetermined. CDR3 size: 16 residues. V was shortened by 0 bases and J by 6 bases, with 17 bases between the two germline ends. Germline-derived CDR1 and CDR2 are SGHRS and YFSETQ. The CDR3 nucleotides read TGCGCCAGCAGCTTGGAAGGCAGAGCTAACTTGGATACGCAGTATTTT. Translation gives CASSLEGRANLDTQYF.

This clone has just one count. V gene TRBV30 combines with J gene TRBJ2-1; 9 nucleotides align to TRBD1. Losses at the gene ends were 6 bases for V and 3 bases for J; bases not matched to a gene: 9. The germline V gene has CDR1 GTSNPN and CDR2 SVGIG (reference sequence). The CDR3 spans 15 residues. The CDR3 protein is CACTRGTGSYNEQFF. CDR3 bases: TGTGCCTGCACAAGGGGGACAGGGAGCTACAATGAGCAGTTCTTC.

The J gene is TRBJ2-5, the V gene TRBV7-2; no clear D gene. CDR1 SGHTA and CDR2 FQGNSA come from the germline V gene. The CDR3 spans 13 residues. Trimming took off 0 bases at V and 3 bases at J, with 5 bases between the two ends. DNA for the CDR3: TGTGCCAGCAGCTTAGCCAGCAAAGAGACCCAGTACTTC. Its protein is CASSLASKETQYF.

The rearrangement uses TRBV3-1 (or the pseudogene TRBV3-2) and TRBJ2-5; TRBD2 agrees at 10 bases. This CDR3 comprises 16 residues. After removal of 5 bases from V and 2 bases from J, the junction contained 8 bases not matched to a gene. Germline CDR1 LGHDT, CDR2 YNNKEL (reference sequence). The CDR3 loop reads CASSEAGGVKQETQYF. The CDR3 DNA reads TGTGCCAGCAGCGAAGCGGGGGGGGTAAAACAAGAGACCCAGTACTTC.

This clone was seen only once. V usage is TRBV7-2 and J usage is TRBJ1-2, with 7 bases matching TRBD1. Germline assignment: CDR1 SGHTA and CDR2 FQGNSA. J lost 5 bases, V lost 3 bases, and 12 bases had no gene match. The CDR3 consists of 16 residues. The CDR3 DNA is TGTGCCAGCAGCTTCCAGACAGGGCGATCAGAATATGGCTACACCTTC. Translated, it gives CASSFQTGRSEYGYTF.

The V gene is TRBV27, the J gene TRBJ2-7; D is possibly TRBD1 or TRBD2 (5 bases each). The CDR3 length is 14 residues. Germline V CDR1 and CDR2: MNHEY, SMNVEV (reference sequence). Trimming shortened V by 7 bases and J by 0 bases, and 13 bases separated the two germline ends. The CDR3 loop reads CASTPFGASYEQYF. The CDR3 nucleotides read TGTGCCAGCACCCCATTCGGGGCCTCCTACGAGCAGTACTTC.

The chain is built from TRBV5-4 and TRBJ2-3, with a tentative D call TRBD2 (7 bases). V lost 9 bases, J lost 1 base, and 18 bases lay in between. The CDR3 has 15 amino acids. Germline V lookup: CDR1 SGHNT, CDR2 YYREEE (reference sequence). Here the CDR3 DNA reads TGTGCCACAAAACAGACGGGGGGCGGCACAGATACGCAGTATTTT. It translates to CATKQTGGGTDTQYF.

The rearrangement joins TRBV12-3 or TRBV12-4 to TRBJ1-1, with no clear D. V lost 4 bases, J lost 9 bases, and 9 bases lay in between. This CDR3 spans 11 amino acids. In DNA form, the CDR3 reads TGTGCCAGCAGTTATACAGAACAAGCTTTCTTT. This translates into CASSYTEQAFF.

V gene TRBV11-2 combines with J gene TRBJ2-2; D gene uncertain. This CDR3 is 15 amino acids long. Between the trimmed V and J ends, which lost 2 bases and 7 bases, there was a span of 14 bases. Germline V CDR1 and CDR2: SGHAT, FQNNGV. CDR3 in DNA: TGTGCCAGCAGCTTAAGTGGCAGGAACTTCGGGGAGCTGTTTTTT. It yields the protein CASSLSGRNFGELFF.

The V and J genes are TRBV20-1 and TRBJ2-5, with D hard to call. Germline CDR1 DFQATT, CDR2 SNEGSKA (reference sequence). This CDR3 has 13 residues. V shed 3 bases and J shed 5 bases, with 13 bases lying between them. DNA of the CDR3: TGCAGTGCTAGTCGTTCGGGTGAGGAGACCCAGTACTTC. It is translated as CSASRSGEETQYF.

This rearrangement joins TRBV7-2 to TRBJ1-1; 8 positions agree with TRBD1. The CDR3 covers 14 residues. The V segment lost 2 bases and the J segment 4 bases; nucleotides outside the gene matches: 3. The V gene's germline CDR1 is SGHTA and CDR2 FQGNSA. The CDR3 loop is CASSLRQGTTEAFF. In DNA, the CDR3 is TGTGCCAGCAGCTTAAGACAGGGGACCACTGAAGCTTTCTTT. The complete variable domain, with remaining parts taken from reference TRBV7-2 and TRBJ1-1, reads GAGVSQSPSNKVTEKGKDVELRCDPISGHTALYWYRQSLGQGLEFLIYFQGNSAPDKSGLPSDRFSAERTGGSVSTLTIQRTQQEDSAVYLCASSLRQGTTEAFFGQGTRLTVV.

The CDR3 DNA reads TGTGCCAGCTCACACAGACAGGGTAGGAATGAGCAGTTCTTC. Residues: CASSHRQGRNEQFF. The chain links TRBV18 to TRBJ2-1, with 7 positions matching TRBD1. The CDR3 extends over 14 amino acids. CDR1 KGHSH and CDR2 LQKENI come from the germline V gene. V lost 4 bases, J lost 7 bases, and 7 bases stayed unmatched.

This chain links TRBV5-4 with TRBJ1-3; D is possibly TRBD1 (6 bases). The CDR3 length is 14 residues. Per germline, CDR1 SGHNT and CDR2 YYREEE (reference sequence). Trimming left V 0 bases short and J 3 bases short, with 7 bases between. This CDR3 reads CASSLDRVGNTIYF. In DNA, the CDR3 is TGTGCCAGCAGCTTGGACAGGGTTGGAAACACCATATATTTT. The full variable domain, its missing parts supplied by reference TRBV5-4 and TRBJ1-3, is ETGVTQSPTHLIKTRGQQVTLRCSSQSGHNTVSWYQQALGQGPQFIFQYYREEENGRGNFPPRFSGLQFPNYSSELNVNALELDDSALYLCASSLDRVGNTIYFGEGSWLTVV.

This clone showed up many times. This rearrangement joins TRBV15 to TRBJ2-3; 9 bases agree with TRBD2. Germline V gives CDR1 LNHNV, CDR2 YYDKDF (reference sequence). With 3 bases clipped from V and 4 bases from J, the junction kept 5 bases outside the gene matches. This CDR3 is built from 15 residues. Here the CDR3 DNA reads TGTGCCACCAGCAGTCAAGCGGGGGGATCAGATACGCAGTATTTT. Translated: CATSSQAGGSDTQYF. The whole variable domain, filled in from reference TRBV15 and TRBJ2-3, reads DAMVIQNPRYQVTQFGKPVTLSCSQTLNHNVMYWYQQKSSQAPKLLFHYYDKDFNNEADTPDNFQSRRPNTSFCFLDIRSPGLGDTAMYLCATSSQAGGSDTQYFGPGTRLTVL.

The chain has TRBV6-4 and TRBJ2-3; 8 bases line up with TRBD2. V shed 6 bases, J shed 2 bases, and the junction held 13 bases outside the gene matches. Germline loops: CDR1 MRHNA, CDR2 SNTAGT. The CDR3 is 17 residues long. CDR3: CASSSSAGGAATDTQYF. The CDR3 region has the DNA TGTGCCAGCAGCTCTTCCGCGGGGGGAGCCGCCACAGATACGCAGTATTTT.

Details on this clone: Compared with germline, one end of the junction differs, possibly owing to a read error. The genes are TRBV6-5 and TRBJ1-4; 7 nucleotides line up with TRBD1. The CDR3 is made up of 15 amino acids. Per germline, CDR1 MNHEY and CDR2 SVGAGI. This CDR3 is CASSDSGGVGEKLFF. The CDR3 nucleotides read TGTGCCAGCAGTGACTCAGGGGGGGTGGGTGAAAAACTGTTTTTT.

The rearrangement joins TRBV6-5 to TRBJ1-1, with D uncertain. Trimming removed 7 bases at V and 1 base at J, with 10 bases between. CDR1 and CDR2 (germline): MNHEY, SVGAGI. This CDR3 has 13 residues. CDR3 DNA sequence: TGTGCCAGCACCAGCGGAGGGAACACTGAAGCTTTCTTT. Translating it yields CASTSGGNTEAFF.

The count of this clone is one. The chain joins TRBV30 to TRBJ2-1; possibly TRBD1 or TRBD2 for D (5 bases each). The germline gives CDR1 GTSNPN, CDR2 SVGIG (reference sequence). V lost 3 bases and J lost 15, with 15 bases in between. The CDR3 has 11 residues. CDR3 nucleotides: TGTGCCTGGAGCCCTGGGACGGTCGGGTTCTTC. Translation: CAWSPGTVGFF.